The 5 T cell receptor beta chains presented below share a single source sample, sequenced in a study of cytomegalovirus exposure and HLA in healthy donors. PCR involved 60 Vbeta and 13 Jbeta primers. TCRdb's copy holds only in-frame clones and misses some; the assay was immunoSEQ multiplex PCR. Of 240,000 or so clones in the sample, about 81% were seen once. The sequencing sample was made of PBMCs. These receptors all stem from a woman aged 40 to 50 in good health and CMV-seropositive.

This clone has more than one count but fewer than ten. The J gene is TRBJ1-1, the V gene TRBV18, with D possibly TRBD1 on 6 matching bases. The CDR3 covers 11 residues. Germline V gene lookup returns CDR1 KGHSH and CDR2 LQKENI. Trimming shortened V by 10 bases and J by 8 bases, and 14 bases separated the two germline ends. In nucleotides, the CDR3 is TGTGCCACGAAACAGGGTACCGAAGCTTTCTTT. Its translation is CATKQGTEAFF.

The J gene is TRBJ1-4, the V gene TRBV7-2; unclear D gene. Germline CDR1 reads SGHTA; CDR2 reads FQGNSA. This CDR3 has 15 amino acids. V gave up 5 bases and J gave up 0 bases, with 10 bases separating them. CDR3 in amino acids: CASSPNRATNEKLFF. DNA of the CDR3: TGTGCCAGCAGCCCGAACCGGGCAACTAATGAAAAACTGTTTTTT.

In this sample, this clone turned up once. This chain connects TRBV18 to TRBJ1-1; D not certain. Germline lookup yields CDR1 KGHSH and CDR2 LQKENI. V was trimmed by 3 bases and J by 4 bases, leaving 12 bases between them. This CDR3 is built from 14 residues. The DNA of the CDR3 is TGTGCCAGCTCACCGCCCGGGGAGGCCACTGAAGCTTTCTTT. Its protein product is CASSPPGEATEAFF.

This clone was seen only a few times. This rearrangement joins TRBV6-1 to TRBJ1-5; D not resolved. The CDR3 totals 14 residues. Between the trimmed V and J ends, which lost 1 base and 9 bases, there was a span of 13 bases. Germline V gives CDR1 MNHNS, CDR2 SASEGT. The CDR3 reads CASSEGRGGPPQHF. Here the CDR3 DNA reads TGTGCCAGCAGTGAAGGGAGAGGAGGTCCGCCCCAGCATTTT.

This sequence joins TRBV5-1 and TRBJ2-3; D is unclear. The ends were cut back, 1 base at V and 4 bases at J, with 13 bases in the middle. This CDR3 region has 15 residues. The germline gives CDR1 SGHRS, CDR2 YFSETQ. The CDR3 DNA sequence: TGCGCCAGCAGCTTGCCCGACAAGGTTTCAGATACGCAGTATTTT. Protein: CASSLPDKVSDTQYF.